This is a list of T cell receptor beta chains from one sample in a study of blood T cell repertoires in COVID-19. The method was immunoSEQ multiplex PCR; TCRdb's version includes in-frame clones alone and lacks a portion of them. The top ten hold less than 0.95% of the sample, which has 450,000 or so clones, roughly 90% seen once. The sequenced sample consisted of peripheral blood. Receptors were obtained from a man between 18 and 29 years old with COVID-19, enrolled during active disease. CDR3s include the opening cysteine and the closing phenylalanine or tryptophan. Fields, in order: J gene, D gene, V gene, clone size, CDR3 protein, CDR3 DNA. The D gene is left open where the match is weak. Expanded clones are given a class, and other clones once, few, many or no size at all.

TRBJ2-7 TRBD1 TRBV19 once CASSMGQGDEQYF TGTGCCAGTAGTATGGGACAGGGTGACGAGCAGTACTTC
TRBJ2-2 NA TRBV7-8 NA CASNIAAGAPGELFF TGTGCCAGCAATATCGCGGCCGGCGCTCCCGGGGAGCTGTTTTTT
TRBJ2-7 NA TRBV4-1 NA CASSQHFSYEQYF TGCGCCAGCAGCCAGCACTTCTCCTACGAGCAGTACTTC
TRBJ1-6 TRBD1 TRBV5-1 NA CASSLGDSNSPLHF TGCGCCAGCAGCCTGGGGGACAGCAATTCACCCCTCCACTTT
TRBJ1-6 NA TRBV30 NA CAWSGQDNSPLHF TGTGCCTGGAGTGGGCAGGATAATTCACCCCTCCACTTT
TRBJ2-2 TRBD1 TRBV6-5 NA CASSLDRVSGELFF TGTGCCAGCAGCTTGGACAGGGTGAGCGGGGAGCTGTTTTTT
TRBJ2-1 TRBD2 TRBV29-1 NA CSVSPRLARDNEQFF TGCAGCGTCTCTCCCCGACTAGCGAGGGACAATGAGCAGTTCTTC
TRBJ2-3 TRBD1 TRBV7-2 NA CASSPGQGRGTDTQYF TGTGCCAGCAGCCCGGGACAGGGGAGGGGCACAGATACGCAGTATTTT
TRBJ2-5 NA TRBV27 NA CASSLDKQGTQYF TGTGCCAGCAGTTTAGACAAGCAGGGGACCCAGTACTTC
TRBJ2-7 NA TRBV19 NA CASSAAGTPVEQYF TGTGCCAGTAGTGCCGCTGGGACTCCGGTAGAGCAGTACTTC
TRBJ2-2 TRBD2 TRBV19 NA CASRGRRTSGLPNTGELFF TGTGCCAGCAGGGGGAGGCGGACTAGCGGGTTACCGAACACCGGGGAGCTGTTTTTT
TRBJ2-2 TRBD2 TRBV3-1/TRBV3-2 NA CASSQGGLAGLVGELFF TGTGCCAGCAGCCAAGGCGGGCTAGCGGGACTGGTCGGGGAGCTGTTTTTT
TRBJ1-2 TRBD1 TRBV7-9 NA CASSHPGGTKNGYTF TGTGCCAGCAGCCATCCAGGGGGGACAAAAAATGGCTACACCTTC
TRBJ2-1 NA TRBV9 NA CASSVGSNEQFF TGTGCCAGCAGCGTAGGCAGCAATGAGCAGTTCTTC
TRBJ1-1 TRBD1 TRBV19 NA CASSTREPGQPNTEAFF TGTGCCAGTAGTACCCGAGAACCGGGACAGCCGAACACTGAAGCTTTCTTT
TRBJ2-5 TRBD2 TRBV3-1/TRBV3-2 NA CASSHSGGQRGAGETQYF TGTGCCAGCAGCCATTCCGGGGGACAGCGGGGGGCCGGAGAGACCCAGTACTTC
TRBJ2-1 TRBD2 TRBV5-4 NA CASSSPSSGPPNEQFF TGTGCCAGCAGCTCGCCTTCTAGCGGCCCCCCCAATGAGCAGTTCTTC
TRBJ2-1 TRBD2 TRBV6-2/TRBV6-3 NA CASSQLAGPYNEQFF TGTGCCAGCAGCCAACTAGCGGGACCATACAATGAGCAGTTCTTC
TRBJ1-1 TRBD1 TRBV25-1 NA CASSPGTGSTEAFF TGTGCCAGTTCTCCCGGGACAGGAAGCACTGAAGCTTTCTTT
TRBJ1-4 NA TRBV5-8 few CASSSQGTEKLFF TGTGCCAGCAGCTCACAGGGAACTGAAAAACTGTTTTTT
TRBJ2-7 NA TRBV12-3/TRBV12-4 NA CASSSRLYEQYF TGTGCCAGCAGTTCCCGTCTCTACGAGCAGTACTTC
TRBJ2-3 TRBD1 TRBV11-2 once CASSMDRVAQYF TGTGCCAGCAGCATGGACAGGGTCGCGCAGTATTTT
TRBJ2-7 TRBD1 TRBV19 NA CASSIDPGTDSTGQYF TGTGCCAGTAGTATAGATCCCGGGACAGATTCTACGGGGCAGTACTTC
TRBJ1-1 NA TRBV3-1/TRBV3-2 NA CASSPEGQQGNTEAFF TGTGCCAGCAGCCCCGAGGGACAACAAGGGAACACTGAAGCTTTCTTT
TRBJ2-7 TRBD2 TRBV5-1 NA CASSRGTSGSQGPYEQYF TGCGCCAGCAGCCGAGGGACTAGCGGGAGTCAGGGTCCTTACGAGCAGTACTTC
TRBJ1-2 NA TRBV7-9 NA CASSRDGGLGGYTF TGTGCCAGCAGCCGGGACGGGGGACTGGGTGGCTACACCTTC
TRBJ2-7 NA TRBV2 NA CASSDQGTAYEQYF TGTGCCAGCAGTGACCAAGGGACTGCCTACGAGCAGTACTTC
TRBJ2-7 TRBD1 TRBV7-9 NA CASSSTGGSGEQYF TGTGCCAGCAGCTCGACAGGGGGATCGGGCGAGCAGTACTTC
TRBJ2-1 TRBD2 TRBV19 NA CASSRSSGGSLNEQFF TGTGCCAGTTCCCGCTCTAGCGGGGGCTCACTCAATGAGCAGTTCTTC
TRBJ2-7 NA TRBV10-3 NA CAISEPTRATTYEQYF TGTGCCATCAGTGAGCCGACTAGAGCGACGACCTACGAGCAGTACTTC
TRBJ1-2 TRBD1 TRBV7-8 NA CASSSGQGQDGYTF TGTGCCAGCAGCAGTGGACAGGGCCAAGATGGCTACACCTTC
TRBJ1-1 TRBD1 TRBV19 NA CASLPQDRDVAFF TGTGCCAGTCTCCCTCAAGACAGGGATGTTGCTTTCTTT
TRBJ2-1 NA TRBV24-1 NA CATSDWPGAEQFF TGTGCCACCAGTGATTGGCCGGGAGCTGAGCAGTTCTTC
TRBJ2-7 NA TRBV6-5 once CASGGGVYEQYF TGTGCCAGCGGGGGGGGCGTATACGAGCAGTACTTC
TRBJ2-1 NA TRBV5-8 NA CASSLFRGTRKSNEQFF TGTGCCAGCAGCTTGTTTCGGGGGACCAGGAAGTCGAATGAGCAGTTCTTC
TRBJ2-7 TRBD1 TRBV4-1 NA CASSQGDRNGRILYEQYF TGCGCCAGCAGCCAAGGGGACAGGAATGGGAGGATTCTCTACGAGCAGTACTTC
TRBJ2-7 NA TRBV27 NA CASSSPLRSSYEQYF TGTGCCAGCAGTTCCCCCTTGCGTAGCTCCTACGAGCAGTACTTC
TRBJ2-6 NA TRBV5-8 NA CASSRGGVLTF TGTGCCAGCAGCCGAGGGGGCGTCCTGACTTTC
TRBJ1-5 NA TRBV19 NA CASGRARGRPQHF TGTGCCAGTGGCCGGGCCAGGGGCCGGCCCCAGCATTTT
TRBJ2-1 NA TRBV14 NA CANSLRRGINNEQFF TGTGCCAACAGCCTCCGTCGCGGGATAAACAATGAGCAGTTCTTC
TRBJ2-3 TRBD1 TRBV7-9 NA CASSRRGTGVFWRTDTQYF TGTGCCAGCAGCCGGCGGGGGACAGGGGTTTTCTGGCGCACAGATACGCAGTATTTT
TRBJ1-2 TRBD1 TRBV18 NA CASSPPGRTGGLGYTF TGTGCCAGCTCCCCGCCGGGGAGGACAGGGGGCCTTGGCTACACCTTC
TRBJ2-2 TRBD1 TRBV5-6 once CAVRTGVTGELFF TGTGCCGTCCGGACAGGGGTAACCGGGGAGCTGTTTTTT
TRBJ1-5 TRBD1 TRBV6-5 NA CATSRQGSNQPQHF TGTGCCACCTCAAGACAGGGAAGCAATCAGCCCCAGCATTTT
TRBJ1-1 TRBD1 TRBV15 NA CATSSRDRGSTEAFF TGTGCCACCAGCAGCCGGGACAGGGGTAGCACTGAAGCTTTCTTT
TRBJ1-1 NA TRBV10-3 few CAVMGGNTEAFF TGTGCCGTAATGGGGGGGAACACTGAAGCTTTCTTT
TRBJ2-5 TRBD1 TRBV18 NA CASSRGQGWETQYF TGTGCCAGCTCACGGGGACAGGGCTGGGAGACCCAGTACTTC
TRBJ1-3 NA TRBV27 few CASSITRATGNTIYF TGTGCCAGCAGTATCACGAGGGCTACTGGAAACACCATATATTTT
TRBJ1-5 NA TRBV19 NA CAGAATHDYQPQHF TGTGCTGGGGCGGCCACCCACGATTATCAGCCCCAGCATTTT